What follows are 26 T cell receptor beta chains derived from one specimen sequenced in a study of blood T cell repertoires in COVID-19 (dated by TCRdb to between 2020 and 2021). Libraries were built with the immunoSEQ multiplex PCR assay. The source is immuneACCESS, and TCRdb retained only in-frame sequences with V and J called. Part of the clones is not carried over; for the studies checked, unresolved V genes explain less than half of this, and the remainder is unexplained. Counted in this sample were 80,000 to 95,000 clones; 85% to 90% of them appeared once. Of the sample, about a fifth falls within the top ten clones. Sequencing was performed on peripheral blood. These receptor sequences come from an elderly woman in a cohort sampled during active or convalescent COVID-19.

V and J are TRBV5-8 and TRBJ2-3; D is ambiguous. Trimming removed 0 bases at V and 0 bases at J, with 5 bases between. The length of the CDR3 is 14 residues. Germline CDR1 is SGHTS and CDR2 is YDEGEE. The CDR3 DNA is TGTGCCAGCAGCTTGGCCAGAAGCACAGATACGCAGTATTTT. Amino acid sequence: CASSLARSTDTQYF.

This chain uses TRBV7-3 with TRBJ2-1, with unresolved D. CDR1 SGHTA and CDR2 FQGTGA come from the germline V gene. Trimming removed 6 bases from V and 7 bases from J, with 10 bases in between. CDR3 length: 12 residues. The CDR3 DNA sequence: TGTGCCAGCAGGTCCCCGCAGAATGAGCAGTTCTTC. Protein sequence: CASRSPQNEQFF.

The CDR3 reads CASVAQDHYNSPLHF. CDR3 sequence (DNA): TGTGCCAGCGTAGCACAGGACCACTATAATTCACCCCTCCACTTT. The chain has TRBV2 and TRBJ1-6; possibly TRBD1 for D (5 bases). V was pared by 8 bases and J by 3 bases, with 14 bases between. The V gene's germline CDR1 is SNHLY and CDR2 FYNNEI. The CDR3 totals 15 residues.

The chain has TRBV7-2 and TRBJ2-5, with TRBD2 as a possible D gene (6 bases). V dropped 5 bases and J dropped 4 bases, with 20 bases sitting between them. Germline loops: CDR1 SGHTA, CDR2 FQGNSA. This CDR3 region has 16 residues. The CDR3 region is CASSPVGGGYGETQYF. In DNA form, the CDR3 reads TGTGCCAGCAGCCCAGTCGGGGGAGGTTATGGAGAGACCCAGTACTTC.

The genes are TRBV29-1 and TRBJ2-5; D might be TRBD1 (5 bases). The CDR3 sequence is 14 residues long. V shed 1 base and J shed 4 bases, with 13 bases lying between them. CDR1 and CDR2 from the germline V gene are SQVTM and ANQGSEA. The CDR3 protein is CSVEVQGWSETQYF. The DNA of the CDR3 is TGCAGCGTTGAAGTCCAGGGATGGTCAGAGACCCAGTACTTC.

This chain uses TRBV7-9 with TRBJ1-6, with D unclear. The CDR3 is made up of 13 amino acids. Germline V CDR1 and CDR2: SEHNR, FQNEAQ (reference sequence). The V end was cut by 2 bases, the J end by 12 bases, with 11 bases between. CDR3 sequence (DNA): TGTGCCAGCAGCTTATCTTCCGTCGGACCCCTCCACTTT. Its translation is CASSLSSVGPLHF.

The V gene is TRBV5-6, the J gene TRBJ2-7, with D unresolved. There are 13 residues in the CDR3. Trimming stripped 0 bases from V and 6 bases from J, with 10 bases between. Germline V gene lookup returns CDR1 SGHDT and CDR2 YYEEEE. CDR3 sequence: CASSLDTRLEQYV. The CDR3 region has the DNA TGTGCCAGCAGCTTGGACACTCGACTCGAGCAGTACGTC.

V and J are TRBV19 and TRBJ1-2; 8 bases line up with TRBD1. CDR1 is LNHDA, CDR2 SQIVND, per germline (reference sequence). The CDR3 is made up of 15 amino acids. Trimming at V came to 5 bases and at J to 8 bases, leaving 13 bases not matched to a gene. CDR3 sequence (DNA): TGTGCCAGTAGTGGAAGGACAGGGCGGCAACAGGGCTACACCTTC. Residues: CASSGRTGRQQGYTF. Complete variable domain (other parts from reference TRBV19 and TRBJ1-2): DGGITQSPKYLFRKEGQNVTLSCEQNLNHDAMYWYRQDPGQGLRLIYYSQIVNDFQKGDIAEGYSVSREKKESFPLTVTSAQKNPTAFYLCASSGRTGRQQGYTFGSGTRLTVV.

The chain is built from TRBV10-2 and TRBJ2-3; maybe TRBD2 (5 bases). V shed 3 bases and J shed 6 bases, with 13 bases lying between them. The CDR3 is made up of 14 amino acids. Germline assignment: CDR1 WSHSY and CDR2 SAAADI. CDR3 in DNA: TGCGCCAGCAGTGATTACGGGATGGGGGATACGCAGTATTTT. This sequence encodes CASSDYGMGDTQYF.

This chain connects TRBV5-1 to TRBJ1-2, with D possibly TRBD1 on 6 matching bases. CDR1 and CDR2 (germline): SGHRS, YFSETQ. The CDR3 is 15 amino acids. Trimming pared 3 bases from V and 3 bases from J, leaving 15 bases between. This CDR3 is CASSWSGQRDYGYTF. The CDR3, as DNA: TGCGCCAGCAGCTGGTCCGGACAGCGAGACTATGGCTACACCTTC.

The chain links TRBV5-1 to TRBJ2-7, with TRBD1 identical over 9 bases. Germline V lookup: CDR1 SGHRS, CDR2 YFSETQ. The V segment lost 4 bases and the J segment 0 bases; nucleotides outside the gene matches: 5. This CDR3 region has 15 residues. CDR3 region: CASSPQGAASYEQYF. The CDR3 DNA sequence: TGCGCCAGCAGCCCACAGGGGGCGGCCTCCTACGAGCAGTACTTC.

V and J are TRBV11-1 and TRBJ2-2; TRBD2 might be the D (5 bases). The CDR3 extends over 16 amino acids. The germline V gene has CDR1 SGHAT and CDR2 FQDESV (reference sequence). The germline V and J ends were trimmed by 2 bases and 6 bases, with 16 bases remaining between them. The CDR3 DNA reads as TGTGCCAGCAGCTTATCCCGGAGAAAGGAGGCCGGGGAGCTGTTTTTT. Its translation is CASSLSRRKEAGELFF. Combining the CDR3 with reference TRBV11-1 and TRBJ2-2 gives the whole variable domain EAEVAQSPRYKITEKSQAVAFWCDPISGHATLYWYRQILGQGPELLVQFQDESVVDDSQLPKDRFSAERLKGVDSTLKIQPAELGDSAMYLCASSLSRRKEAGELFFGEGSRLTVL.

The V gene is TRBV12-3 or TRBV12-4, the J gene TRBJ2-1; possibly TRBD2 for D (6 bases). The CDR3 consists of 13 residues. The ends were cut back, 6 bases at V and 9 bases at J, with 15 bases in the middle. CDR3 coding DNA: TGTGCCAGCAGGTCCCCTAGCGAAGCTGAGCAGTTCTTC. Protein sequence: CASRSPSEAEQFF.

J is TRBJ2-1 and V is TRBV11-3; possible D gene TRBD1, 6 bases. Germline CDR1 SGHNT, CDR2 YENEEA. V lost 0 bases and J lost 2, with 20 bases in between. This CDR3 contains 19 residues. CDR3: CASSLDAFGRGEPYNEQFF. The CDR3 coding sequence is TGTGCCAGCAGCTTAGATGCGTTCGGCAGGGGAGAACCCTACAATGAGCAGTTCTTC.

The rearrangement joins TRBV19 to TRBJ1-2; the match to TRBD1 covers 7 bases. Losses at the gene ends were 5 bases for V and 3 bases for J; bases not matched to a gene: 6. Germline loops: CDR1 LNHDA, CDR2 SQIVND (reference sequence). The CDR3 totals 14 residues. CDR3 protein: CASSSRDSYYGYTF. CDR3 sequence (DNA): TGTGCCAGTAGTTCCCGGGACAGTTACTATGGCTACACCTTC.

The chain links TRBV12-5 to TRBJ1-2; TRBD1 is a possible D gene (5 bases). CDR1 LGHNT and CDR2 FRNRAP come from the germline V gene. The germline V and J ends were trimmed by 7 bases and 4 bases, with 13 bases remaining between them. The CDR3 sequence is 13 residues long. CDR3 in DNA: TGTGCTAGTGCCCCCGACAGAATCTATGGCTACACCTTC. Protein product: CASAPDRIYGYTF. Full variable domain (missing parts from reference TRBV12-5 and TRBJ1-2): DARVTQTPRHKVTEMGQEVTMRCQPILGHNTVFWYRQTMMQGLELLAYFRNRAPLDDSGMPKDRFSAEMPDATLATLKIQPSEPRDSAVYFCASAPDRIYGYTFGSGTRLTVV.

The V call is TRBV19, the J call TRBJ2-1; the match to TRBD1 covers 8 bases. Germline V gene data show CDR1 as LNHDA and CDR2 as SQIVND (reference sequence). The CDR3 contains 16 residues. The ends lost 4 bases at V and 10 bases at J; junction bases unmatched: 15. CDR3 in amino acids: CASSRGTGKKGDEQFF. As DNA, the CDR3 is TGTGCCAGTAGTAGGGGGACAGGTAAAAAGGGGGACGAGCAGTTCTTC. Based on the CDR3 plus reference TRBV19 and TRBJ2-1, the full variable domain is DGGITQSPKYLFRKEGQNVTLSCEQNLNHDAMYWYRQDPGQGLRLIYYSQIVNDFQKGDIAEGYSVSREKKESFPLTVTSAQKNPTAFYLCASSRGTGKKGDEQFFGPGTRLTVL.

The V gene is TRBV9, the J gene TRBJ1-4; 8 positions match TRBD1. The CDR3 sequence is 17 residues long. Germline trimming cut 0 bases from V and 0 bases from J; bases unmatched to any gene: 4. Germline values: CDR1 SGDLS, CDR2 YYNGEE. CDR3 bases: TGTGCCAGCAGCGTAGCTGGGACAGGAGCAACTAATGAAAAACTGTTTTTT. Protein: CASSVAGTGATNEKLFF.

The rearrangement joins TRBV19 to TRBJ1-1; no reliable D call. This CDR3 has 13 amino acids. V lost 3 bases, J lost 4 bases, and 9 bases lay in between. CDR1 and CDR2 from the germline V gene are LNHDA and SQIVND (reference sequence). The CDR3 is CASSIQLFTEAFF. CDR3 coding DNA: TGTGCCAGTAGTATCCAACTATTCACTGAAGCTTTCTTT.

V gene TRBV27 combines with J gene TRBJ1-5; 7 bases line up with TRBD1. V trimming: 2 bases; J trimming: 2 bases; junction bases outside the gene matches: 12. The CDR3 runs to 18 residues. The V gene's germline CDR1 is MNHEY and CDR2 SMNVEV (reference sequence). The CDR3 loop reads CASSLLHGQAPRNQPQHF. CDR3 in DNA: TGTGCCAGCAGTTTACTCCACGGACAGGCTCCTCGCAATCAGCCCCAGCATTTT.

The CDR3 region is CASSLDRGYNQPQHF. Here the CDR3 DNA reads TGTGCCAGCAGCCTCGACAGGGGCTACAATCAGCCCCAGCATTTT. The chain joins TRBV5-5 to TRBJ1-5, with 8 bases matching TRBD1. The CDR3 runs 15 residues. Trimming at V came to 4 bases and at J to 3 bases, leaving 6 bases not matched to a gene. Germline V lookup: CDR1 SGHKS, CDR2 YYEKEE (reference sequence).

The V and J genes are TRBV19 and TRBJ2-3, with 14 bases matching TRBD2. V shed 3 bases, J shed 1 base, and the junction held 6 bases outside the gene matches. Per the germline V gene, CDR1 is LNHDA and CDR2 is SQIVND (reference sequence). The CDR3 has 18 amino acids. The CDR3 DNA reads as TGTGCCAGTAGTATTCGGGGACTAGCGGGAGCGGGCACAGATACGCAGTATTTT. This sequence encodes CASSIRGLAGAGTDTQYF. Full variable domain (outside the CDR3, taken from reference TRBV19 and TRBJ2-3): DGGITQSPKYLFRKEGQNVTLSCEQNLNHDAMYWYRQDPGQGLRLIYYSQIVNDFQKGDIAEGYSVSREKKESFPLTVTSAQKNPTAFYLCASSIRGLAGAGTDTQYFGPGTRLTVL.

The V call is TRBV5-1, the J call TRBJ2-3, with 7 bases matching TRBD2. The V segment lost 4 bases and the J segment 3 bases; nucleotides outside the gene matches: 5. This CDR3 spans 14 amino acids. Germline CDR1 SGHRS, CDR2 YFSETQ. Written as DNA, the CDR3 is TGCGCCAGCAGCGGGAGGGCGGGGACAGATACGCAGTATTTT. It encodes CASSGRAGTDTQYF.

The rearrangement joins TRBV11-3 to TRBJ1-1; D is perhaps TRBD1 (5 bases). CDR3 length equals 11 residues. Looked up from germline, CDR1 is SGHNT and CDR2 is YENEEA. The V end lost 6 bases, the J end lost 10 bases, and 12 bases lay between the germline ends. The CDR3 sequence: CASSLGGLAFF. CDR3 coding DNA: TGTGCCAGCAGTCTGGGGGGATTAGCTTTCTTT. The full variable domain, its missing parts supplied by reference TRBV11-3 and TRBJ1-1, is EAGVVQSPRYKIIEKKQPVAFWCNPISGHNTLYWYLQNLGQGPELLIRYENEEAVDDSQLPKDRFSAERLKGVDSTLKIQPAELGDSAVYLCASSLGGLAFFGQGTRLTVV.

The CDR3 coding sequence is TGTGCCAGCTCCCTACCGGGACAGGGCGAGCAGTACGTC. This gives the protein CASSLPGQGEQYV. The J gene is TRBJ2-7, the V gene TRBV18; 9 bases match TRBD1. The germline V gene encodes CDR1 KGHSH and CDR2 LQKENI. V gave up 6 bases and J gave up 6 bases; unmatched junction bases: 6. CDR3 length: 13 residues.

The rearrangement links TRBV19 to TRBJ2-1, with D uncertain. CDR3 size: 15 residues. Germline CDR1 is LNHDA and CDR2 is SQIVND (reference sequence). V was shortened by 4 bases and J by 3 bases, with 13 bases between the two germline ends. CDR3 DNA: TGTGCCAGTAGTACGTTAGGTAGACTCTACAATGAGCAGTTCTTC. It encodes CASSTLGRLYNEQFF.